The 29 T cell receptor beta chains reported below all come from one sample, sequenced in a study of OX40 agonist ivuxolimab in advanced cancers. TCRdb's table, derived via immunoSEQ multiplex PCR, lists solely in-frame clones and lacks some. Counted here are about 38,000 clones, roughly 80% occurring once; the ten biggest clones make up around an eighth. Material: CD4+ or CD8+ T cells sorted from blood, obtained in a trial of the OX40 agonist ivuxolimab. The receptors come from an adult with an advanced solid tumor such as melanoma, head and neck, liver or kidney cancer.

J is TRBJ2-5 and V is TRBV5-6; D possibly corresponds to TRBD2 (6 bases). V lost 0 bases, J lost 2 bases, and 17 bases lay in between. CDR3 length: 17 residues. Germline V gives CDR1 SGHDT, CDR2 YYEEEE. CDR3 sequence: CASSLVWASEAQETQYF. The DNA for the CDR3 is TGTGCCAGCAGCTTGGTGTGGGCTAGCGAGGCACAAGAGACCCAGTACTTC.

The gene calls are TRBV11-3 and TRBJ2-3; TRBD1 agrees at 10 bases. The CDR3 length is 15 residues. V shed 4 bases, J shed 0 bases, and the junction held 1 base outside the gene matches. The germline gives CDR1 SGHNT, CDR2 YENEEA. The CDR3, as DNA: TGTGCCAGCAGCTCGGGACAGGGGAGCACAGATACGCAGTATTTT. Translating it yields CASSSGQGSTDTQYF.

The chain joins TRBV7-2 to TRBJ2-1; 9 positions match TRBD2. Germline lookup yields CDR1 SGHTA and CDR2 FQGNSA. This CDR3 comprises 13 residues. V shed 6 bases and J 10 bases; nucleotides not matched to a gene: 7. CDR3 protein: CASSPSGVNEQFF. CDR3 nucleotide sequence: TGTGCCAGCAGTCCTAGCGGGGTAAACGAGCAGTTCTTC.

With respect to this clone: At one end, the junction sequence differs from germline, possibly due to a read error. This CDR3 reads CATSRGTVDTGAFF. The CDR3, as DNA: TGTGCCACCAGCAGAGGGACTGTCGACACTGGAGCTTTCTTT. The chain employs TRBV15 and TRBJ1-1; D is undetermined. The CDR3 consists of 14 residues. Germline V gene lookup returns CDR1 LNHNV and CDR2 YYDKDF (reference sequence).

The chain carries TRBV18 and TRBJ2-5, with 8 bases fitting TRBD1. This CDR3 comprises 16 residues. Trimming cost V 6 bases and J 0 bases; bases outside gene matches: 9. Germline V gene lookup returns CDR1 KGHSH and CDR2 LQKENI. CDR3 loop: CASSEVYRGDQETQYF. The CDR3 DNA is TGTGCCAGCTCCGAAGTCTACAGGGGGGACCAAGAGACCCAGTACTTC. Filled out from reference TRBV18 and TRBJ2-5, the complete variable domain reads NAGVMQNPRHLVRRRGQEARLRCSPMKGHSHVYWYRQLPEEGLKFMVYLQKENIIDESGMPKERFSAEFPKEGPSILRIQQVVRGDSAAYFCASSEVYRGDQETQYFGPGTRLLVL.

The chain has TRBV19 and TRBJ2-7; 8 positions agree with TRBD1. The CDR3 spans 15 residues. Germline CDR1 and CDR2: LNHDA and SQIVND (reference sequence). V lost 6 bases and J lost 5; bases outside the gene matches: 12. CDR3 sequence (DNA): TGTGCCAGTAGACGACAGGGGAGTTCGTTGAACGAGCAGTACTTC. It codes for CASRRQGSSLNEQYF.

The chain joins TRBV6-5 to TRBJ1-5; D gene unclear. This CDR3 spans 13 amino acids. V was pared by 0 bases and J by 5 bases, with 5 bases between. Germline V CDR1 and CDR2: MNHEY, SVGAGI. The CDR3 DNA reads TGTGCCAGCAGTTACTCACGGTATCAGCCCCAGCATTTT. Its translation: CASSYSRYQPQHF.

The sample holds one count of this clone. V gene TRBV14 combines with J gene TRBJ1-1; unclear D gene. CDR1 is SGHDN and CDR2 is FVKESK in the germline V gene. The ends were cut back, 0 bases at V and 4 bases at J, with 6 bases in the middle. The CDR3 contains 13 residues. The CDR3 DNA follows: TGTGCCAGCAGCCAAGATCCGGTCACTGAAGCTTTCTTT. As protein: CASSQDPVTEAFF. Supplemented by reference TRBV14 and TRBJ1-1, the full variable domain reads EAGVTQFPSHSVIEKGQTVTLRCDPISGHDNLYWYRRVMGKEIKFLLHFVKESKQDESGMPNNRFLAERTGGTYSTLKVQPAELEDSGVYFCASSQDPVTEAFFGQGTRLTVV.

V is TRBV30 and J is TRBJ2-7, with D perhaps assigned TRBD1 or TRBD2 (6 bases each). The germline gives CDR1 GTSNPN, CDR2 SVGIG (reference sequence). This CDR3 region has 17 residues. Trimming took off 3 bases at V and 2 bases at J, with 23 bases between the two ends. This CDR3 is CAWRPPGATYPPYEQYF. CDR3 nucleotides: TGTGCCTGGAGACCCCCGGGGGCGACCTACCCCCCCTACGAGCAGTACTTC.

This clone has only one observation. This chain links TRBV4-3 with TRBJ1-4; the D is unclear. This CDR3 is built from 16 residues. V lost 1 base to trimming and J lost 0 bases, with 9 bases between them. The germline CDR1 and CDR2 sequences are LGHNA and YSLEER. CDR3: CASSQVYTATNEKLFF. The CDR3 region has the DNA TGCGCCAGCAGCCAAGTCTACACGGCAACTAATGAAAAACTGTTTTTT.

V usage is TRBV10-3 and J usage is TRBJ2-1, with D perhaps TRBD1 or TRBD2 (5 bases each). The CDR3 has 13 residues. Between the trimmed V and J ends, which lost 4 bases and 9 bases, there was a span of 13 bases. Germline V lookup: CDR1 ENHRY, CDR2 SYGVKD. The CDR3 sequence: CAISVGGTTEQFF. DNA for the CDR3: TGTGCCATCAGTGTTGGTGGGACGACTGAGCAGTTCTTC.

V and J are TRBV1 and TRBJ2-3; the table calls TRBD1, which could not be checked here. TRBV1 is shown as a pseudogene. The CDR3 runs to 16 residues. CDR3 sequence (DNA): TGCACCAGCAGCCTTCTTCAATGGGGCCGCACAGATACGCAGTATTTT. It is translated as CTSSLLQWGRTDTQYF.

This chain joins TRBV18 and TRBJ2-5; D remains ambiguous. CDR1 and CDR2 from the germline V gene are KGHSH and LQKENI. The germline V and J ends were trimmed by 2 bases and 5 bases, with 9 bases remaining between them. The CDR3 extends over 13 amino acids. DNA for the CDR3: TGTGCCAGCTCACCAAAGGGTTTCGAGACCCAGTACTTC. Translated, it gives CASSPKGFETQYF.

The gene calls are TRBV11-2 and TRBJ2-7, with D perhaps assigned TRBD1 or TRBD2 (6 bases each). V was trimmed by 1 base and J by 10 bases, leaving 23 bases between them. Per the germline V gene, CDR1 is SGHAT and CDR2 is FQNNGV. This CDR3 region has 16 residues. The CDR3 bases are TGTGCCAGCAGCTTAGCGTTTGGAGGGGGGTCTTCTTCACAGTACTTC. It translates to CASSLAFGGGSSSQYF.

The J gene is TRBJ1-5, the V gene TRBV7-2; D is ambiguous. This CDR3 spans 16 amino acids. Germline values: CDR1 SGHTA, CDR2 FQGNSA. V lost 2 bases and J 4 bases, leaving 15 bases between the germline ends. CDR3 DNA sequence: TGTGCCAGCAGCTTAAGTCGACCTGGGGTAAATCAGCCCCAGCATTTT. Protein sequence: CASSLSRPGVNQPQHF. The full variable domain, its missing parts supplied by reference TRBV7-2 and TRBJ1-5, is GAGVSQSPSNKVTEKGKDVELRCDPISGHTALYWYRQSLGQGLEFLIYFQGNSAPDKSGLPSDRFSAERTGGSVSTLTIQRTQQEDSAVYLCASSLSRPGVNQPQHFGDGTRLSIL.

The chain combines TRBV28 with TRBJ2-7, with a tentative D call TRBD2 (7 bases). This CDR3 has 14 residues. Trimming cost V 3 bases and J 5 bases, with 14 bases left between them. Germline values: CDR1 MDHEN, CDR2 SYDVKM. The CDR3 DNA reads TGTGCCAGCAGTTTCGGGGGGCTTATCCACGAGCAGTACTTC. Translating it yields CASSFGGLIHEQYF. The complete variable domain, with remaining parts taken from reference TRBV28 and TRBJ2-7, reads DVKVTQSSRYLVKRTGEKVFLECVQDMDHENMFWYRQDPGLGLRLIYFSYDVKMKEKGDIPEGYSVSREKKERFSLILESASTNQTSMYLCASSFGGLIHEQYFGPGTRLTVT.

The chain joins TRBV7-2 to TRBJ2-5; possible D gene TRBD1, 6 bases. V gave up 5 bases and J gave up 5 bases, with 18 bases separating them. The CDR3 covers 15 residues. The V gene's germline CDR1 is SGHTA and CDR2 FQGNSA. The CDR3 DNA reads TGTGCCAGCAGCACCCCCAGGGGCGCGAGGGAGACCCAGTACTTC. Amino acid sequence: CASSTPRGARETQYF.

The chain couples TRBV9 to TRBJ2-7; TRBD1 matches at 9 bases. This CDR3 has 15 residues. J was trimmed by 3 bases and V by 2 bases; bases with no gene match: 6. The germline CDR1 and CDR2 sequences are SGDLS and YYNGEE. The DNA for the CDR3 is TGTGCCAGCAGCGTGTCGATGGGACAGGGCTACGAGCAGTACTTC. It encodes CASSVSMGQGYEQYF.

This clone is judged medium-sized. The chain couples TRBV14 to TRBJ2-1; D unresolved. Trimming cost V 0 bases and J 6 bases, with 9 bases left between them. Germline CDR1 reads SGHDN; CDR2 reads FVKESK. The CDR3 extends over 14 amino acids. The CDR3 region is CASSQDPARNEQFF. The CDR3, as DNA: TGTGCCAGCAGCCAAGATCCCGCGCGCAATGAGCAGTTCTTC.

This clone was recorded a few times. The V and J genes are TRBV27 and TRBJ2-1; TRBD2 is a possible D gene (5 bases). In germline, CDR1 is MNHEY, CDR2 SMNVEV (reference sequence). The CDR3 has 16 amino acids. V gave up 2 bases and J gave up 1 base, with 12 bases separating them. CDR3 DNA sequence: TGTGCCAGCAGTTTAGGGCTAGCCGTATCCTACAATGAGCAGTTCTTC. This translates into CASSLGLAVSYNEQFF.

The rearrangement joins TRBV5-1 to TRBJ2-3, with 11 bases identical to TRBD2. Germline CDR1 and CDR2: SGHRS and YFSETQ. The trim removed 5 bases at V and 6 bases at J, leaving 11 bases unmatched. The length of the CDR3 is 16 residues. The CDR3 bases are TGCGCCAGCAGGGGGGAACTAGCGGGAGAGCCGGATACGCAGTATTTT. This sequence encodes CASRGELAGEPDTQYF.

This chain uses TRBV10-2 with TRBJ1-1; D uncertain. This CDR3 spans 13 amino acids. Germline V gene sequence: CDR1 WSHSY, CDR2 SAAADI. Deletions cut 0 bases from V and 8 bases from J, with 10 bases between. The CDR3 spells CASSESRDREAFF. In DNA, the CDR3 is TGCGCCAGCAGTGAGTCAAGGGATCGAGAAGCTTTCTTT.

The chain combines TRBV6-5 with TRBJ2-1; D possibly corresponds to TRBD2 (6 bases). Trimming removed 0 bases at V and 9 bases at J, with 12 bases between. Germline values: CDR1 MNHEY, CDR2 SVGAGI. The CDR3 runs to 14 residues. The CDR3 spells CASSYSALASEQFF. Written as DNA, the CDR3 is TGTGCCAGCAGTTACTCTGCACTAGCCAGTGAGCAGTTCTTC.

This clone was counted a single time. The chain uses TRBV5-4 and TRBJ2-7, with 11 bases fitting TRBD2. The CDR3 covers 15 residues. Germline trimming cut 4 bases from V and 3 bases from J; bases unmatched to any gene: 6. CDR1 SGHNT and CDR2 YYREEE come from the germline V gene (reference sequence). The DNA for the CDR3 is TGTGCCAGCAGCCGGACTAGCGGGCTATACTACGAGCAGTACTTC. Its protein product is CASSRTSGLYYEQYF.

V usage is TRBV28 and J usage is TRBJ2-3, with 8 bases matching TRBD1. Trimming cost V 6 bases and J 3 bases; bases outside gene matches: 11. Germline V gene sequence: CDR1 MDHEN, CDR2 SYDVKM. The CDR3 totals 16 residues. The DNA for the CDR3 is TGTGCCAGCAGGAGCCGACAGGGGCGGACAACAGATACGCAGTATTTT. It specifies CASRSRQGRTTDTQYF.

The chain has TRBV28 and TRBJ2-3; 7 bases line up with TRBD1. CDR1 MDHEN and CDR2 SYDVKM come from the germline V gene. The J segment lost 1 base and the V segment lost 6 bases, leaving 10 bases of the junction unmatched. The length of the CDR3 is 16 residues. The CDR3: CASRLLTGAGTDTQYF. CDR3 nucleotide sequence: TGTGCCAGCAGGCTCTTAACAGGGGCGGGCACAGATACGCAGTATTTT. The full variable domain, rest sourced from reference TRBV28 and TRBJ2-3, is DVKVTQSSRYLVKRTGEKVFLECVQDMDHENMFWYRQDPGLGLRLIYFSYDVKMKEKGDIPEGYSVSREKKERFSLILESASTNQTSMYLCASRLLTGAGTDTQYFGPGTRLTVL.

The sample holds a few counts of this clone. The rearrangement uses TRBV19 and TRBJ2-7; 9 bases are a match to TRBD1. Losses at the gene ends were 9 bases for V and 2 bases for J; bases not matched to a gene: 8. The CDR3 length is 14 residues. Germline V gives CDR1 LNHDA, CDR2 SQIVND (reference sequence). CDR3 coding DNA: TGTGCCAGCGCGGGGACAGGGCCTACCTACGAGCAGTACTTC. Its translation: CASAGTGPTYEQYF.

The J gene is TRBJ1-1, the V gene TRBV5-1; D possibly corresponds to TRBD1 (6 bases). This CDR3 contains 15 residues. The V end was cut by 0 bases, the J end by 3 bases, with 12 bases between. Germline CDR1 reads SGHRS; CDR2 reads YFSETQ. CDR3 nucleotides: TGCGCCAGCAGCTTGGCCTACAGGGAGGACACTGAAGCTTTCTTT. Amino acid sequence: CASSLAYREDTEAFF.

The CDR3 here is CASSFGQNTGELFF. CDR3 DNA sequence: TGTGCCAGCAGCTTTGGACAGAACACCGGGGAGCTGTTTTTT. This chain connects TRBV5-4 to TRBJ2-2; perhaps TRBD1 as D (5 bases). Between the trimmed V and J ends, which lost 2 bases and 1 base, there was a span of 6 bases. The length of the CDR3 is 14 residues. CDR1 and CDR2 from the germline V gene are SGHNT and YYREEE (reference sequence).